The next 2 T cell receptor beta chains were all read from a single sample in a study of cytomegalovirus exposure and HLA in healthy donors. Profiling relied on immunoSEQ multiplex PCR, and the TCRdb table lists in-frame clones only, not all of them. Among some 140,000 clones listed, approximately 86% were seen once. Sequencing was performed on PBMCs. Source of these receptors: a man younger than 30 in good health and CMV-seropositive.

CDR3 region: CASSLREGAYEQYF. The CDR3 nucleotides read TGTGCCAGCAGCTTACGGGAGGGCGCATACGAGCAGTACTTC. The rearrangement uses TRBV11-3 and TRBJ2-7; TRBD2 aligns across 8 bases. The junction had 4 bases not matched to a gene; V was cut back by 2 bases and J by 4 bases. Germline V CDR1 and CDR2: SGHNT, YENEEA. This CDR3 is built from 14 residues.

The J gene is TRBJ2-7, the V gene TRBV27; TRBD1 matches 11 bases. Germline CDR1 reads MNHEY; CDR2 reads SMNVEV (reference sequence). CDR3 length equals 16 residues. The V gene end was trimmed by 5 bases and the J gene end by 3 bases; junction bases not matched to a gene: 9. This CDR3 is CASSRDSGTGGYEQYF. As DNA, the CDR3 is TGTGCCAGCAGTAGGGACTCCGGGACAGGGGGCTACGAGCAGTACTTC.